The sequence of this T cell receptor beta chain was determined in a study of blood T cell repertoires in COVID-19. Per the study methods: Researchers report that nucleated cell counts were estimated from reference gene primer amplification. Sequencing used immunoSEQ multiplex PCR; TCRdb keeps in-frame clones, though not all of them. That table gives V, J and clone size, and the DNA gave D and trimming. The sample shows over 300,000 clones, 70% to 90% of them seen only once. The CDR3 totals 16 residues. V lost 5 bases, J lost 3 bases, and 9 bases stayed unmatched. Germline assignment: CDR1 LNHNV and CDR2 YYDKDF (reference sequence).

This TCR derives from a man aged 18 to 29 who had recovered from COVID-19. This chain uses TRBV15 with TRBJ2-2; 7 bases are a match to TRBD1. Source material: peripheral blood. CDR3 region: CATSPTGQGDTGELFF. The DNA of the CDR3 is TGTGCCACCAGCCCCACGGGGCAGGGGGACACCGGGGAGCTGTTTTTT.